This TCR beta chain is drawn from a study of control samples from healthy donors and cancer patients. Clones were read by immunoSEQ multiplex PCR, and TCRdb kept only the in-frame ones, dropping some. The table has 100,000 to 150,000 clones, approximately 87% seen once; the top ten hold approximately 2.9%. V trimming: 3 bases; J trimming: 5 bases; junction bases outside the gene matches: 3. Germline V gives CDR1 LGHNA, CDR2 YSLEER. The CDR3 loop spans 15 amino acids. This sequence was found in a man in his fifties or sixties in good health. The chain links TRBV4-3 to TRBJ1-6, with TRBD1 matching over 8 bases. The sequenced material came from blood. The CDR3 DNA reads as TGCGCCAGCAGCCAGGGGGACAGGAATAATTCACCCCTCCACTTT. Translating gives CASSQGDRNNSPLHF.